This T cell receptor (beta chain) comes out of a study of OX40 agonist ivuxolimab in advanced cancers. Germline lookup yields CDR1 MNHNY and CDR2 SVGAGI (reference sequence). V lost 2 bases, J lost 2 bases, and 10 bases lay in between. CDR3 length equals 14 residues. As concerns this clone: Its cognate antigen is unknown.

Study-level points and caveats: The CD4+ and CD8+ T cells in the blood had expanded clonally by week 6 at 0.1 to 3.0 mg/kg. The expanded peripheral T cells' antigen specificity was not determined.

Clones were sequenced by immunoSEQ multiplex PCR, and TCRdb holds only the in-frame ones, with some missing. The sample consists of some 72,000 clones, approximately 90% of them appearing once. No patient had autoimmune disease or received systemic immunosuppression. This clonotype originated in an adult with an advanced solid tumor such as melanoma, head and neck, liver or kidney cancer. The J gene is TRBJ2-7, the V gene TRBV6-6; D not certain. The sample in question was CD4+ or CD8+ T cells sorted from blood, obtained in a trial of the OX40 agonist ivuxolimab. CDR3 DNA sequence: TGTGCCAGCAGTTACACCCTGACCCCCTACGAGCAGTACTTC. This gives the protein CASSYTLTPYEQYF.